The TCR beta chain described here comes from a study of blood T cell repertoires in COVID-19. On the study more broadly: T cells, B-cell-depleted T cells, or PBMCs supplied cDNA or gDNA.

Donors in Cohort 3 who had recovered were those with two negative PCRs, healthcare professional clearance, or resolution of their symptoms. In germline, CDR1 is SGHNT, CDR2 YYREEE (reference sequence). The CDR3 is 16 residues long. V shed 2 bases and J shed 3 bases, with 14 bases lying between them. Original analysis: Cell counts per sample came from amplifying reference gene primers. Clones were sequenced by immunoSEQ multiplex PCR, and TCRdb holds only the in-frame ones, with some missing. V, J and clone size reflect that table, while D and trimming were determined from the DNA. This table has about 400,000 clones, around nine tenths appearing once.

Sequenced sample: PBMCs or T cells enriched from blood (not recorded which). The chain is built from TRBV5-4 and TRBJ2-2; tentatively, D is TRBD2 (6 bases). The source is a woman in her 30s who had recovered from COVID-19. Written as DNA, the CDR3 is TGTGCCAGCAGCTTACAGCCTGGGGAGGACACCGGGGAGCTGTTTTTT. Its translation is CASSLQPGEDTGELFF.